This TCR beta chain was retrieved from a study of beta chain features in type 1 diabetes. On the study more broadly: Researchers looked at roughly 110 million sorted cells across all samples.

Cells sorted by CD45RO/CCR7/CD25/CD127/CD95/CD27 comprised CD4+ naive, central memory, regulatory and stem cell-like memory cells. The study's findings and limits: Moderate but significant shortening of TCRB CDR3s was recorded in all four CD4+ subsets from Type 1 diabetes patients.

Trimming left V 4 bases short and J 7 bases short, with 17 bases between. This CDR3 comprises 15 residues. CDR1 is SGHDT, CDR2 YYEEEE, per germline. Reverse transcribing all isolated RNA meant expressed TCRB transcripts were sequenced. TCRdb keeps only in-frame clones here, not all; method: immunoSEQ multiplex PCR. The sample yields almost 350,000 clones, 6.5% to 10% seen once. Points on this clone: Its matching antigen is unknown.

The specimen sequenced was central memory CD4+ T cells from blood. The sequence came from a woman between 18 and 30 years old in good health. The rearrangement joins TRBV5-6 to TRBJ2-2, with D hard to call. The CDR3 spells CASSPVVGRSGELFF. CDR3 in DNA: TGTGCCAGCAGCCCGGTGGTGGGAAGGAGCGGGGAGCTGTTTTTT.